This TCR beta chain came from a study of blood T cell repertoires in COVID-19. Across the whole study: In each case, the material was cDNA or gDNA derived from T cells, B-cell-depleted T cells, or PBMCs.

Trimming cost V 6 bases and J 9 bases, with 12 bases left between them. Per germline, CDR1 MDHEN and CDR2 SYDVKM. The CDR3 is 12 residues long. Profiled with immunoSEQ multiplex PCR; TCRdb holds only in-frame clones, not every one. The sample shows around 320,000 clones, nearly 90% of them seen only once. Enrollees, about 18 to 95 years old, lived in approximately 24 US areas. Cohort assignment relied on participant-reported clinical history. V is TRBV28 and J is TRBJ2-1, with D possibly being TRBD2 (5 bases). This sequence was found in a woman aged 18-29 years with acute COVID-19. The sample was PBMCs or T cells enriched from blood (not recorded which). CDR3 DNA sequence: TGTGCCAGCAGCCGACTACAAACTGAGCAGTTCTTC. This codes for CASSRLQTEQFF. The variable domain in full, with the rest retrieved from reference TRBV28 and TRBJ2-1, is DVKVTQSSRYLVKRTGEKVFLECVQDMDHENMFWYRQDPGLGLRLIYFSYDVKMKEKGDIPEGYSVSREKKERFSLILESASTNQTSMYLCASSRLQTEQFFGPGTRLTVL.